This is a list of T cell receptor beta chains from one sample in a study of shared clonotypes between healthy human individuals. Data came from immunoSEQ multiplex PCR; TCRdb stores just in-frame clones and leaves some out. The sample holds about 1.1 million clones, approximately 77% seen once. Material for sequencing was memory CD4+ T cells from PBMCs. The receptors were sampled from a man aged 18 to 29 in good health. Some clones in this sample may be carry-over from other donors' samples. Both conserved end residues are part of each CDR3. The D gene is left open where the match is weak. Not all rows give a size; the values are once, few, many and, for expanded clones, a class.

V gene,clone size,J gene,D gene,CDR3 DNA,CDR3 protein
TRBV5-4,once,TRBJ2-7,.,TGTGCCAGCAGCTTATCCAGCGGGCGTTCGTACGAGCAGTACTTC,CASSLSSGRSYEQYF
TRBV5-1,.,TRBJ1-3,.,TGCGCCAGCAGCTTGTGGGGCGGGGACACCATATATTTT,CASSLWGGDTIYF
TRBV30,.,TRBJ2-2,TRBD1,TGTGCCTGGAGTGTAGGGGGCCGGCCCGGGGAGCTGTTTTTT,CAWSVGGRPGELFF
TRBV5-1,few,TRBJ1-1,TRBD1,TGCGCCAGCAGCTCCGGACAGGGGTACGCAGTGGGAGCTTTCTTT,CASSSGQGYAVGAFF
TRBV18,.,TRBJ2-3,TRBD2,TGTGCCAGCTCACCAGCTACTAGCGGCACAGATACGCAGTATTTT,CASSPATSGTDTQYF
TRBV6-5,.,TRBJ2-7,TRBD1,TGTGCCAGCAGTTACTCAGGACAGGGGGCCTGCGAGCAGTACTTC,CASSYSGQGACEQYF
TRBV5-1,.,TRBJ1-4,.,TGCGCCAGCAGCTTGGGGGCAGTTTGGGGTGATGAAAAACTGTTTTTT,CASSLGAVWGDEKLFF
TRBV4-2,few,TRBJ1-1,TRBD1,TGTGCCAGCAGGGGACAGGGTGGGGTTGGCACTGAAGCTTTCTTT,CASRGQGGVGTEAFF
TRBV29-1,.,TRBJ1-5,.,TGCAGCGCCGGACAAATGAATCAGCCCCAGCATTTT,CSAGQMNQPQHF
TRBV5-4,.,TRBJ2-5,.,TGTGCCAGCAGCTTCAACGGAGGGCAAGAGACCCAGTACTTC,CASSFNGGQETQYF
TRBV28,.,TRBJ1-5,TRBD1,TGTGCCAGCAGTTTACCACAGGGGGCAAATCAGCCCCAGCATTTT,CASSLPQGANQPQHF
TRBV5-1,.,TRBJ1-1,TRBD1,TGCGCCAGCAGCTTAGGACAGGGGGCGGGCGAAGCTTTCTTT,CASSLGQGAGEAFF
TRBV6-1,.,TRBJ1-2,.,TGTGCCAGCAGTGAAAGGGGAGGGACCTATGGCTACACCTTC,CASSERGGTYGYTF
TRBV4-3,.,TRBJ2-3,TRBD2,TGCGCCAGCAGCCAATTTACTAGCGGGAGGGCCCGGGGATCAGGTAGAGATACGCAGTATTTT,CASSQFTSGRARGSGRDTQYF
TRBV5-1,.,TRBJ2-3,TRBD1,TGCGCCAGCAGCCCGGCGGGACAGGGGAATAGGGCCACAGATACGCAGTATTTT,CASSPAGQGNRATDTQYF
TRBV11-2,.,TRBJ2-5,.,TGTGCCAGCAGCACGGGGAACGGGAAGACCCAGTACTTC,CASSTGNGKTQYF
TRBV5-4,.,TRBJ2-2,TRBD1,TGTGCCAGCAGCCCGCCCCCAACAGGGGAAACCGGGGAGCTGTTTTTT,CASSPPPTGETGELFF
TRBV6-6,.,TRBJ2-7,.,TGTGCCAGCAGTTATACAGGGAACGAGCAGTACTTC,CASSYTGNEQYF
TRBV2,.,TRBJ2-1,.,TGTGCCAGCAGGGGCAGGGCTTACAATGAGCAGTTCTTC,CASRGRAYNEQFF
TRBV6-5,.,TRBJ1-1,.,TGTGCCAGCAGTTACTACTCAGCCAGCTCCAACACTGAAGCTTTCTTT,CASSYYSASSNTEAFF
TRBV28,.,TRBJ1-5,.,TGTGCCAGCAGTCGAGGAGGGGTAAGACAGCCCCAGCATTTT,CASSRGGVRQPQHF
TRBV19,.,TRBJ1-4,.,TGTGCCAGTACTAACAGGATCGGGGGGGAAAAACTGTTTTTT,CASTNRIGGEKLFF